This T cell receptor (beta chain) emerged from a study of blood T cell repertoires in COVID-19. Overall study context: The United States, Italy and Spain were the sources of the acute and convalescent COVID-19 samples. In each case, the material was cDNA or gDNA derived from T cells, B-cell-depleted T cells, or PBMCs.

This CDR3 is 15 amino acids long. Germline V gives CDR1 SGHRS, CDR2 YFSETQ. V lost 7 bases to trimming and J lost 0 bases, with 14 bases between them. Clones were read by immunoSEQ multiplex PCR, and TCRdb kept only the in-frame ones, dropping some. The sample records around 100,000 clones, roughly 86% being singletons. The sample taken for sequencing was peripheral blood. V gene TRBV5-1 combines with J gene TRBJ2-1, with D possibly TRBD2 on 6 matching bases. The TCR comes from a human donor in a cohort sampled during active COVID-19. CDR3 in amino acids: CASGGIADSYNEQFF. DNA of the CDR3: TGCGCCAGCGGGGGAATAGCGGACTCCTACAATGAGCAGTTCTTC.